Below, one T cell receptor beta chain is given with its context. The entry originates in a study of early stage breast cancer tumors. The V end was cut by 6 bases, the J end by 3 bases, with 17 bases between. CDR3 length equals 15 residues. In germline, CDR1 is MNHEY, CDR2 SVGAGI. Sequencing used immunoSEQ multiplex PCR; TCRdb keeps in-frame clones, though not all of them. The data show 20,000 or so clones, 75% to 80% seen once. The chain has TRBV6-5 and TRBJ1-1; possible D gene TRBD1, 6 bases. The TCR comes from a person between 55 and 69 years old with breast cancer. Input material: blood. CDR3 nucleotides: TGTGCCAGCAGCACCTATAACGGACAGTACACTGAAGCTTTCTTT. Translating gives CASSTYNGQYTEAFF.